This paragraph covers one TCR beta chain sequence. This clone was detected once. Its antigen is not yet known. Per-base qualities were not stored, and no clone one base away is much larger. The data stem from a study of OX40 agonist ivuxolimab in advanced cancers. With respect to the entire study: Ivuxolimab, which targeted the costimulatory receptor OX40 (CD134), was an agonistic, fully human IgG2 monoclonal antibody. Partial responses were achieved by three dose-escalation patients, of whom one had hepatocellular carcinoma and two had cutaneous melanoma. The paper reports the monotherapy dose-escalation portion (N ≈ 50 patients) of the phase I ivuxolimab trial. Intravenous ivuxolimab was administered to patients every 2 weeks at six dose levels: 0.01, 0.1, 0.3, 1.5, 3 and 10 mg/kg. Of the approximately 53 patients in dose escalation, some 20 had hepatocellular carcinoma, around 15 had melanoma, 9 had renal cell carcinoma and 9 had head and neck cancer. Prior anti-PD-1, anti-PD-L1 or anti-CTLA-4 therapy was permitted, and roughly two fifths of dose-escalation patients had received checkpoint inhibitors. The purpose of peripheral TCRbeta sequencing was to test whether ivuxolimab changed TCR sequence diversity and led to clonal T-cell expansion. The dose-escalation cohort was 82.7% male with a mean age of approximately 59 years, ranging from roughly 23 to 80. Study-level results and caveats: At doses from 0.1 to 3.0 mg/kg, clonal expansion was seen in both CD4+ and CD8+ blood T cells between baseline and week 6. After ivuxolimab, expanded clones were on average more numerous among CD8+ T cells than among CD4+ T cells. In partial responders in the 0.1-3.0 mg/kg groups, normalized peripheral clonal expansion was found to be among the lowest, especially among CD8+ T cells. Low levels of normalized T-cell clonal expansion were also seen in some patients who did not respond. The antigen specificity of the peripheral T cells that underwent clonal expansion was not determined.

The trial excluded patients who had a history of autoimmune disease or who were on systemic immunosuppression. Peripheral blood for TCR sequencing was collected from all dose cohorts at baseline, on cycle 4 day 1, and on cycle 7 day 1. The samples were taken from a phase I, first-in-human, multicenter, open-label dose-escalation trial of ivuxolimab. Adults with locally advanced or metastatic melanoma, renal cell carcinoma, hepatocellular carcinoma or head and neck squamous cell carcinoma were enrolled in the trial. CD4+ and CD8+ T cells were sorted separately from peripheral blood before TCR sequencing. Genomic DNA was extracted from sorted cells for sequencing of the TCRbeta CDR3 region. The immunoSEQ Assay was used for sequencing of TCRbeta CDR3 regions. TCRdb mirrors the immuneACCESS table, restricted to in-frame sequences. Some clones are absent from its copies; in checked studies, under half trace to an unresolved V gene, and the reason for the others is unknown. Recorded for this sample are almost 70,000 clones; 86% of them occurred a single time. The ten largest clones capture roughly 8.2% of the sample.

At the junction V is shortened by 2 bases and J by 2 bases; bases outside the gene matches: 6. Based on the germline V gene (reference sequence), the CDR1 and CDR2 sequences are LNHNV and YYDKDF. The CDR3 contains 16 residues, cysteine and phenylalanine counted. The read is trimmed to its CDR3 DNA, 48 bases read in frame from base 1. The source material was CD4+ or CD8+ T cells sorted from blood, sampled in a trial of the OX40 agonist ivuxolimab. Recombination connected TRBV15 to TRBJ1-3; TRBD1 lines up with 7 middle nucleotides. The sequence was obtained from an adult with an advanced solid tumor such as melanoma, head and neck, liver or kidney cancer. The DNA sequence follows: TGTGCCACCAGCAGAAGAGCCGGGACAGCTGGAAACACCATATATTTT. This translates into CATSRRAGTAGNTIYF. With the rest looked up from the reference TRBV15 and TRBJ1-3 genes rather than sequenced, the full variable domain is DAMVIQNPRYQVTQFGKPVTLSCSQTLNHNVMYWYQQKSSQAPKLLFHYYDKDFNNEADTPDNFQSRRPNTSFCFLDIRSPGLGDTAMYLCATSRRAGTAGNTIYFGEGSWLTVV.